Reported below is one T cell receptor beta chain. Its antigen specificity is not known. Base qualities were left out, and no much larger clone turns up one base away. This record comes from a study of OX40 agonist ivuxolimab in advanced cancers. About the full investigation: Ivuxolimab was an agonistic, fully human IgG2 monoclonal antibody directed against OX40 (CD134), a costimulatory receptor. The paper describes the monotherapy dose-escalation part (N of about 54 patients) of the phase I trial of ivuxolimab. Partial responses occurred in three dose-escalation patients, of whom one had hepatocellular carcinoma and two had cutaneous melanoma. Intravenous ivuxolimab was administered to patients every 2 weeks at six dose levels: 0.01, 0.1, 0.3, 1.5, 3 and 10 mg/kg. Of the 50 to 55 patients in dose escalation, around 20 had hepatocellular carcinoma, some 15 had melanoma, 9 had renal cell carcinoma and 9 had head and neck cancer. Peripheral TCRbeta sequencing was intended to test whether TCR sequence diversity was altered and clonal T-cell expansion was caused by ivuxolimab. Patients were allowed to have had prior anti-PD-1, anti-PD-L1 or anti-CTLA-4 therapy, and around 41% of the dose-escalation patients had previously received checkpoint inhibitors. In the dose-escalation cohort, 82.7% of patients were male, and the mean age was roughly 60 years, with a range of roughly 20 to 85. Broad study findings and their caveats: In the 0.1-3.0 mg/kg groups, partial responders had among the lowest normalized peripheral clonal expansion, particularly in CD8+ T cells. Low levels of normalized T-cell clonal expansion were also seen in some patients who did not respond. The antigen specificity of the clonally expanded peripheral T cells was not determined. After ivuxolimab, CD8+ T cells had more expanded clones than CD4+ T cells on average. Clonal expansion of both CD4+ and CD8+ blood T cells was observed from baseline to week 6 at doses 0.1 to 3.0 mg/kg.

Genomic DNA was isolated from the sorted cells so that the TCRbeta CDR3 region could be sequenced. TCRbeta CDR3 regions were sequenced using the immunoSEQ Assay. Sourced from immuneACCESS, this table was stored by TCRdb with only in-frame sequences that have V and J called. A share of the clones is absent; for the studies checked, an unresolved V gene accounts for under half, and the remainder has no known explanation. The sample yields around 61,000 clones; 92% were counted once. Roughly 25% of the sample comes from the top ten. The CDR3, from cysteine to phenylalanine, totals 13 residues. Solely the CDR3 DNA is kept, with 39 bases framed from the first base. Deletion took 1 base off V and 5 bases off J, with a span of 6 bases between the germline ends. Sequences SGHVS (CDR1) and FNYEAQ (CDR2) are obtained from the germline V gene. The trial excluded patients who had a history of autoimmune disease or who were on systemic immunosuppression. In every dose cohort, peripheral blood was drawn for TCR sequencing at baseline, cycle 4 day 1, and cycle 7 day 1. The samples were taken from a phase I, first-in-human, multicenter, open-label dose-escalation trial of ivuxolimab. The trial enrolled adults with locally advanced or metastatic head and neck squamous cell, hepatocellular, melanoma or renal cell carcinoma. CD4+ and CD8+ T cells were sorted separately from peripheral blood before TCR sequencing.

The sample in question was CD4+ or CD8+ T cells sorted from blood, obtained in a trial of the OX40 agonist ivuxolimab. The rearranged chain carries TRBV7-6 and TRBJ1-5, with an unclear D gene assignment. The sequence came from an adult with an advanced solid tumor such as melanoma, head and neck, liver or kidney cancer. CDR3 reads: CASSLGEDQPQHF. At the DNA level, the sequence is TGTGCCAGCAGCTTAGGCGAGGATCAGCCCCAGCATTTT.